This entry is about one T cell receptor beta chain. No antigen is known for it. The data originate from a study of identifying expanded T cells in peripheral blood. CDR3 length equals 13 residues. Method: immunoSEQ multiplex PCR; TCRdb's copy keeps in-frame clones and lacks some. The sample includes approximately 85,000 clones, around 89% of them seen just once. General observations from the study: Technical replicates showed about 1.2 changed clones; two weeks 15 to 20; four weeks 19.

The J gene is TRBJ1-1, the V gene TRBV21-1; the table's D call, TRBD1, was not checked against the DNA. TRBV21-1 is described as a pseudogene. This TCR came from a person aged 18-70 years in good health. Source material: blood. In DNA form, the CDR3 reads TGTGCCAGCAACTCGGACAGTAACACTGAAGCTTTCTTT. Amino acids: CASNSDSNTEAFF.